One sample yielded the 30 T cell receptor beta chains listed below, sequenced in a study of control samples from healthy donors and cancer patients. Sequencing used immunoSEQ multiplex PCR; TCRdb keeps in-frame clones, though not all of them. The repertoire has roughly 170,000 clones, around nine tenths of them found once; the top ten carry 4.5% to 6%. The specimen sequenced was blood. These receptor sequences come from a woman aged 30 to 39 in good health.

The chain carries TRBV3-1 (or the pseudogene TRBV3-2) and TRBJ2-5; D call uncertain. Germline values: CDR1 LGHDT, CDR2 YNNKEL (reference sequence). CDR3 length: 15 amino acids. Trimming cost V 1 base and J 1 base, with 10 bases left between them. As DNA, the CDR3 is TGTGCCAGCAGCCAAGTCGGTAACGTCCAAGAGACCCAGTACTTC. It is translated as CASSQVGNVQETQYF.

The genes are TRBV5-1 and TRBJ2-7, with 9 bases aligning to TRBD2. Germline assignment: CDR1 SGHRS and CDR2 YFSETQ. The CDR3 length is 16 residues. The junction had 9 bases not matched to a gene; V was cut back by 0 bases and J by 5 bases. The CDR3 here is CASSLALSGGLDEQYF. The CDR3 DNA reads as TGCGCCAGCAGCTTGGCCCTTAGCGGGGGCCTAGACGAGCAGTACTTC.

This chain joins TRBV5-6 and TRBJ2-1; D is tentatively TRBD1 or TRBD2 (5 bases each). Trimming removed 2 bases at V and 7 bases at J, with 10 bases between. Germline CDR1 reads SGHDT; CDR2 reads YYEEEE. This CDR3 is 13 amino acids long. As DNA, the CDR3 is TGTGCCAGCAGCTTCGGGTGGGGGAATGAGCAGTTCTTC. This encodes CASSFGWGNEQFF.

The chain recombines TRBV4-2 with TRBJ2-5; a possible D gene is TRBD1 (6 bases). The CDR3 length is 14 residues. Germline CDR1 LGHNA, CDR2 YNFKEQ. V lost 5 bases and J lost 2, with 12 bases in between. CDR3 sequence: CASSEKQGQETQYF. CDR3 coding DNA: TGTGCCAGCAGCGAAAAACAGGGACAAGAGACCCAGTACTTC.

This chain uses TRBV5-1 with TRBJ1-1; no clear D gene. Germline V gene data show CDR1 as SGHRS and CDR2 as YFSETQ. V shed 0 bases and J shed 0 bases, with 9 bases lying between them. This CDR3 region has 15 residues. CDR3 sequence reads: CASSLGGTMNTEAFF. DNA for the CDR3: TGCGCCAGCAGCTTGGGGGGAACCATGAACACTGAAGCTTTCTTT.

The chain employs TRBV11-3 and TRBJ1-1; D might be TRBD1 (5 bases). With 1 base removed from V and 8 bases from J, the gap between germline ends came to 14 bases. The CDR3 length is 14 residues. CDR1 and CDR2 (germline): SGHNT, YENEEA. CDR3 in amino acids: CASSLAGTYSEAFF. The CDR3 coding sequence is TGTGCCAGCAGCTTAGCGGGGACCTACTCGGAAGCTTTCTTT.

The chain combines TRBV7-9 with TRBJ2-7; no clear D gene. Trimming took 8 bases from V and 0 from J, leaving 11 bases between them. Per the germline V gene, CDR1 is SEHNR and CDR2 is FQNEAQ (reference sequence). The CDR3 has 13 amino acids. The CDR3 protein is CASGFSSSYEQYV. The CDR3, as DNA: TGTGCCAGCGGGTTCTCTAGCTCCTACGAGCAGTACGTC.

V usage is TRBV27 and J usage is TRBJ1-6; D gene ambiguous. The V and J ends lost 0 bases and 2 bases respectively, with 5 bases between them. The CDR3 length is 15 residues. Germline values: CDR1 MNHEY, CDR2 SMNVEV (reference sequence). CDR3 protein: CASSLSHAYNSPLHF. In nucleotides, the CDR3 is TGTGCCAGCAGTTTATCCCACGCCTATAATTCACCCCTCCACTTT.

This chain uses TRBV19 with TRBJ2-5, with D maybe TRBD1 (6 bases). The CDR3 covers 14 residues. V was pared by 4 bases and J by 1 base, with 10 bases between. CDR1 LNHDA and CDR2 SQIVND come from the germline V gene (reference sequence). The CDR3 DNA sequence: TGTGCCAGTAGTAGGCAGGGGAGCCAAGAGACCCAGTACTTC. This translates into CASSRQGSQETQYF.

V is TRBV27 and J is TRBJ2-7; TRBD2 aligns across 7 bases. This CDR3 contains 13 residues. After removal of 2 bases from V and 5 bases from J, the junction contained 3 bases not matched to a gene. The germline CDR1 and CDR2 sequences are MNHEY and SMNVEV (reference sequence). This chain's CDR3 is CASSLAGANEQYF. In nucleotides, the CDR3 is TGTGCCAGCAGTTTAGCGGGAGCCAACGAGCAGTACTTC.

The rearrangement uses TRBV29-1 and TRBJ1-5; TRBD1 might be the D (5 bases). From germline, CDR1 is SQVTM and CDR2 ANQGSEA. CDR3 length: 12 amino acids. Trimming left V 4 bases short and J 1 base short, with 5 bases between. The CDR3 DNA follows: TGCAGCGTTGGGGGGAGCAATCAGCCCCAGCATTTT. This encodes CSVGGSNQPQHF.

This clone has a single count. The chain carries TRBV4-1 and TRBJ2-2; D call uncertain. Germline values: CDR1 MGHRA, CDR2 YSYEKL. The ends were cut back, 0 bases at V and 6 bases at J, with 11 bases in the middle. CDR3 size: 15 residues. This CDR3 is CASSQDSAWAGELFF. CDR3 sequence (DNA): TGCGCCAGCAGCCAAGATTCAGCCTGGGCCGGGGAGCTGTTTTTT.

The chain couples TRBV6-2 or TRBV6-3 to TRBJ2-7; D unresolved. The germline V and J ends were trimmed by 4 bases and 7 bases, with 20 bases remaining between them. The CDR3 is 15 amino acids. Germline assignment: CDR1 MNHEY and CDR2 SVGEGT. The CDR3 coding sequence is TGTGCCAGCAGTTTGGGCGAGCCTATTCATCTGGAGCAGTACGTC. Amino acids: CASSLGEPIHLEQYV.

The V gene is TRBV7-9, the J gene TRBJ2-7, with 8 bases aligning to TRBD1. CDR3 length: 15 residues. Germline V CDR1 and CDR2: SEHNR, FQNEAQ (reference sequence). V was pared by 3 bases and J by 1 base, with 5 bases of the junction left unmatched. The CDR3 loop is CASSLATGASYEQYF. CDR3 sequence (DNA): TGTGCCAGCAGCTTGGCGACAGGGGCTTCCTACGAGCAGTACTTC. The full variable domain, its missing parts supplied by reference TRBV7-9 and TRBJ2-7, is DTGVSQNPRHKITKRGQNVTFRCDPISEHNRLYWYRQTLGQGPEFLTYFQNEAQLEKSRLLSDRFSAERPKGSFSTLEIQRTEQGDSAMYLCASSLATGASYEQYFGPGTRLTVT.

The chain couples TRBV12-3 or TRBV12-4 to TRBJ2-5; TRBD2 is a possible D gene (7 bases). The V end lost 8 bases, the J end lost 7 bases, and 11 bases lay between the germline ends. The CDR3 contains 11 residues. CDR3 DNA: TGTGCCAGCCCGGGGGGCGGGACCCAGTACTTC. Translation: CASPGGGTQYF.

In DNA form, the CDR3 reads TGCAGCGTTGAAGTGAGTCTCCTCAATGAGCAGTTCTTC. It translates to CSVEVSLLNEQFF. The chain joins TRBV29-1 to TRBJ2-1; no firm D call. V lost 1 base and J lost 6, with 10 bases in between. Germline CDR1 is SQVTM and CDR2 is ANQGSEA. CDR3 length: 13 residues.

The chain links TRBV7-8 to TRBJ1-3; possibly TRBD1 for D (5 bases). The germline gives CDR1 SGHVS, CDR2 FQNEAQ. Deletions cut 1 base from V and 2 bases from J, with 9 bases between. The CDR3 runs to 15 residues. CDR3 DNA sequence: TGTGCCAGCAGCTTAGGTCAGGGCGCTGGAAACACCATATATTTT. Translating it yields CASSLGQGAGNTIYF.

This chain connects TRBV19 to TRBJ1-2; a possible D gene is TRBD1 (5 bases). V lost 5 bases and J lost 2, with 15 bases in between. The V gene's germline CDR1 is LNHDA and CDR2 SQIVND (reference sequence). CDR3 length equals 15 residues. CDR3 protein: CASSPDPGLNYGYTF. The CDR3 DNA reads as TGTGCCAGTAGTCCGGACCCGGGACTAAACTATGGCTACACCTTC.

V gene TRBV24-1 combines with J gene TRBJ2-7; 11 nucleotides align to TRBD1. CDR3 length: 15 residues. V trimming: 4 bases; J trimming: 5 bases; junction bases outside the gene matches: 6. Germline V lookup: CDR1 KGHDR, CDR2 SFDVKD. As DNA, the CDR3 is TGTGCCACCAGTGACCCCGGACAGGGGGCAGACGAGCAGTACTTC. This gives the protein CATSDPGQGADEQYF.

This chain links TRBV5-1 with TRBJ2-6; D call uncertain. Germline V gene data show CDR1 as SGHRS and CDR2 as YFSETQ. The CDR3 runs to 16 residues. Trimming shortened V by 0 bases and J by 0 bases, and 7 bases separated the two germline ends. The CDR3 region has the DNA TGCGCCAGCAGCTTGGGACCGATCTCTGGGGCCAACGTCCTGACTTTC. Translated, it gives CASSLGPISGANVLTF.

In DNA, the CDR3 is TGTGCCAGCTCACCTGGAGGTGTTGGCTATGGCTACACCTTC. Translating it yields CASSPGGVGYGYTF. The chain links TRBV18 to TRBJ1-2; no firm D call. This CDR3 is 14 amino acids long. V shed 3 bases and J shed 4 bases, with 12 bases lying between them. CDR1 is KGHSH and CDR2 is LQKENI in the germline V gene.

J is TRBJ1-5 and V is TRBV12-3 or TRBV12-4; 7 nucleotides align to TRBD1. The CDR3 has 12 amino acids. V trimming: 5 bases; J trimming: 7 bases; junction bases outside the gene matches: 2. Here the CDR3 reads CASSKGGQPQHF. CDR3 sequence (DNA): TGTGCCAGCAGTAAAGGGGGCCAGCCCCAGCATTTT.

The rearrangement joins TRBV28 to TRBJ2-3, with TRBD2 matching over 12 bases. The length of the CDR3 is 17 residues. V lost 4 bases, J lost 0 bases, and 5 bases stayed unmatched. Germline values: CDR1 MDHEN, CDR2 SYDVKM. The CDR3 region is CASSSLAGGTSTDTQYF. The DNA for the CDR3 is TGTGCCAGCAGTTCACTAGCGGGAGGCACAAGCACAGATACGCAGTATTTT.

The chain links TRBV18 to TRBJ2-7; 9 positions match TRBD2. V dropped 0 bases and J dropped 7; count of bases not matched to a gene: 10. The CDR3 is 16 residues long. Germline V gene lookup returns CDR1 KGHSH and CDR2 LQKENI. CDR3 protein: CASSPPASGVPGEQYF. Written as DNA, the CDR3 is TGTGCCAGCTCACCACCGGCTAGCGGGGTCCCTGGGGAGCAGTACTTC.

The rearrangement links TRBV7-8 to TRBJ2-3; D might be TRBD1 (6 bases). V was pared by 5 bases and J by 5 bases, with 17 bases between. Germline CDR1 and CDR2: SGHVS and FQNEAQ. The CDR3 extends over 15 amino acids. The CDR3 DNA sequence: TGTGCCAGCAGCCTCGACAGGTTGGAGGTAGATACGCAGTATTTT. Translating gives CASSLDRLEVDTQYF.

Comment on this clone: Other nucleotide sequences in the sample specify the same CDR3. The CDR3 DNA is TGTGCCAGCAGTGATGGAAGGGGAAACTCTGGAAACACCATATATTTT. It is translated as CASSDGRGNSGNTIYF. V is TRBV2 and J is TRBJ1-3; possible D gene TRBD1, 5 bases. Germline V gene data show CDR1 as SNHLY and CDR2 as FYNNEI. This CDR3 comprises 16 residues. V lost 3 bases to trimming and J lost 0 bases, with 12 bases between them.

The chain has TRBV19 and TRBJ1-3; D might be TRBD1 (5 bases). The germline V gene encodes CDR1 LNHDA and CDR2 SQIVND (reference sequence). V was clipped by 7 bases and J by 0 bases, with 13 bases between them. The CDR3 consists of 15 residues. The CDR3: CASTRGAISGNTIYF. The CDR3 DNA is TGTGCCAGTACGAGGGGAGCGATCTCTGGAAACACCATATATTTT.

The chain joins TRBV3-1 (or the pseudogene TRBV3-2) to TRBJ2-3; D is ambiguous. V lost 2 bases and J 6 bases, leaving 12 bases between the germline ends. Germline assignment: CDR1 LGHDT and CDR2 YNNKEL (reference sequence). The CDR3 extends over 14 amino acids. The CDR3: CASSQPASSDTQYF. As DNA, the CDR3 is TGTGCCAGCAGCCAACCCGCTTCTAGTGATACGCAGTATTTT.

The chain combines TRBV12-3 or TRBV12-4 with TRBJ2-2; unclear D gene. Trimming stripped 9 bases from V and 2 bases from J, with 10 bases between. The CDR3 has 13 amino acids. The CDR3 nucleotides are TGTGCCAGAAACCTACGTAACACCGGGGAGCTGTTTTTT. Translated: CARNLRNTGELFF.

The chain uses TRBV3-1 (or the pseudogene TRBV3-2) and TRBJ2-7; 8 bases fit TRBD1. Germline V CDR1 and CDR2: LGHDT, YNNKEL (reference sequence). The CDR3 length is 14 residues. V was clipped by 3 bases and J by 1 base; unmatched bases: 2. In DNA, the CDR3 is TGTGCCAGCAGCCAGGACAGGGCTTCCTACGAGCAGTACTTC. It codes for CASSQDRASYEQYF.